This section outlines one TCR beta chain sequence together with its context. A few counts support this clone. Its cognate antigen has yet to be identified. Base qualities are not recorded, but no much larger clone differs from it by a single base. This sample was taken from a study of blood T cell repertoires in COVID-19 (dated by TCRdb to 2018 to 2021). The study in broad terms: The collaborator samples originated in the United States, Italy and Spain and spanned the acute and convalescent phases of COVID-19. Samples came from the ongoing ImmuneRACE study (first 160 participants) plus 1,254 subjects from 6 global collaborators. Where HLA class I and class II types were available, the types were taken from metadata supplied by the sample provider, not from assay-based typing. Deeply sampled blood TCRbeta repertoires from subjects exposed to, actively infected with, or recovered from COVID-19 were included in the dataset. The sample metadata nearly always contained a de-identified subject ID, COVID-19 status, age in years and sex. The prospective study material was composed of cDNA or gDNA derived from T cells, B-cell-depleted T cells, or PBMCs. The repertoires were made available in a free public database intended to serve as a resource for research on the immune response to SARS-CoV-2. What the work shows at the level of the full study, not this receptor alone: How much clinical and demographic metadata was included differed by source and by participant, and the metadata was provided uncurated.

From a lookup of the germline V gene, CDR1 and CDR2 are SGDLS and YYNGEE. V loses 4 bases at its end and J loses 6 bases; junction bases beyond the gene matches: 11. The CDR3 holds 15 amino acids from the cysteine to the phenylalanine. Here the CDR3 DNA is all that survives: 45 bases in frame from base 1. In Seattle, one collaborating source enrolled patients while the infection was active and tracked those patients longitudinally over the course of disease. Collaborating institutions collected whole blood in K2EDTA tubes following their own protocols. For TCRbeta analysis, collaborators shipped samples in one of three forms: frozen whole blood, isolated PBMCs, or DNA extracted from either of those sample types. The immunoSEQ Assay, a bias-controlled multiplex PCR, was used to amplify TCRbeta CDR3 regions from genomic DNA. On the authors' methods: The number of nucleated cells in each sample was estimated by amplification of reference gene primers within the assay. To quantify the absolute abundance of each unique TCRbeta CDR3 rearrangement, sequence reads were collapsed and filtered. For each sample, productive Simpson clonality was calculated as the square root of Simpson's diversity index over productive rearrangements. TCRdb limited this immuneACCESS table to in-frame rearrangements with V and J called. A share of clones is missing; checked studies link under half to unresolved V genes, and the rest is unexplained. For V, J and clone size, that table is used; D and trimming come from the DNA. The sample table holds about 360,000 clones, of which about 88% were seen once. The ten biggest clones cover roughly 6.6% of the sample.

The sequencing input was peripheral blood. The chain couples TRBV9 to TRBJ2-3; TRBD1 lines up with 7 middle nucleotides. The sequence derives from a woman aged 55-70 years with COVID-19, enrolled during active disease. The CDR3 reads as follows: CASSSKDRAVDTQYF. The DNA sequence reads TGTGCCAGCAGCTCCAAAGACAGGGCAGTGGATACGCAGTATTTT.